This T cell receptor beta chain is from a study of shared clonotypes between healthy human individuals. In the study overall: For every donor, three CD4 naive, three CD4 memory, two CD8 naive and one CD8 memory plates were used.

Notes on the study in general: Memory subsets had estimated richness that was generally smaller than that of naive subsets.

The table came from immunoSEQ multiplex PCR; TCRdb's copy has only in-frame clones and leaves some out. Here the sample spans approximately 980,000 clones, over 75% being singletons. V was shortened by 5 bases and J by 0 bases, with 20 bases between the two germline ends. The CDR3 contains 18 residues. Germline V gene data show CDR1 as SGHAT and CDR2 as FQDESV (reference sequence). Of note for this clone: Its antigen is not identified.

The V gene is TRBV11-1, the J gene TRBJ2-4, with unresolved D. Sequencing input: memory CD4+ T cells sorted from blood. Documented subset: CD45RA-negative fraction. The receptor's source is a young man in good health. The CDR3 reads CASSPRRGKDLAKNIQYF. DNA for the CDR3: TGTGCCAGCAGCCCCCGAAGAGGAAAGGACCTAGCCAAAAACATTCAGTACTTC.